A selection of T cell receptor beta chains follows, all from one sample in a study of cytomegalovirus exposure and HLA in healthy donors. Generated by immunoSEQ multiplex PCR, the TCRdb table keeps only in-frame clones and is missing some. Of about 160,000 clones detected, 77% appear once; the ten largest clones hold around 2%. Sequenced material: PBMCs. The receptors here all came from a man aged 50 to 59 in good health and CMV-seropositive. Both conserved end residues are part of each CDR3. Fields, in order: D gene, J gene, clone size, V gene, CDR3 DNA, CDR3 protein. The D gene is left open where the match is weak. The size of a clone is reported for some rows only, either as once, few or many, or as a class for expanded clones.

- TRBJ1-5 - TRBV4-1 TGCGCCAGCAGCCAAGGTGGTCGGGATCAGCCCCAGCATTTT CASSQGGRDQPQHF
- TRBJ2-5 once TRBV27 TGTGCCAGCAGTTTAGTGACAGGCCAAGAGACCCAGTACTTC CASSLVTGQETQYF
- TRBJ2-5 - TRBV5-1 TGCGCCAGCACTACTGGGGCGGGGGCAGAGACCCAGTACTTC CASTTGAGAETQYF
TRBD1 TRBJ2-7 - TRBV6-1 TGTGCCAGCAGTGAAATCCAGGGGGCCACGCGTTACGAGCAGTACTTC CASSEIQGATRYEQYF
- TRBJ2-3 - TRBV19 TGTGCCAGCTCGCCAGATTCGTGGACAGATACGCAGTATTTT CASSPDSWTDTQYF
TRBD1 TRBJ2-7 - TRBV9 TGTGCCAGCAGTGGCCGACAGGGGAAATACGAGCAGTACTTC CASSGRQGKYEQYF
TRBD2 TRBJ2-1 - TRBV5-1 TGCGCCAGCAGCGCGTTGACTAGCGGGGGGTACTACAATGAGCAGTTCTTC CASSALTSGGYYNEQFF
TRBD2 TRBJ2-1 - TRBV4-1 TGCGCCAGCAGCCAACTTGGACTAGCGGGGGGAAGCGGATACAATGAGCAGTTCTTC CASSQLGLAGGSGYNEQFF
TRBD2 TRBJ2-5 - TRBV6-5 TGTGCCAGCAGTTACTCGGGGGGGGGAGATGAGACCCAGTACTTC CASSYSGGGDETQYF
TRBD1 TRBJ1-1 once TRBV15 TGTGCCACCAGCTCGCCCGGACAGGGGGCGGTCGGGGGGACTGAAGCTTTCTTT CATSSPGQGAVGGTEAFF
- TRBJ2-3 - TRBV27 TGTGCCAGCAGTTTAACAGGGGACTTCACAGATACGCAGTATTTT CASSLTGDFTDTQYF
TRBD2 TRBJ2-7 - TRBV6-5 TGTGCCAGCAGTTACTCGGGGCGGGGGACCTACGAGCAGTACTTC CASSYSGRGTYEQYF
TRBD2 TRBJ2-7 few TRBV5-4 TGTGCCAGCAGCTTGTTTGGGGGGGTCGGCGAGCAGTACTTC CASSLFGGVGEQYF
- TRBJ1-5 few TRBV28 TGTGCCAGCAGTTTTTGGGGCCCGTTGAATCAGCCCCAGCATTTT CASSFWGPLNQPQHF
- TRBJ2-1 - TRBV4-1 TGCGCCAGCAGCGCCCCAGGGAACAATGAGCAGTTCTTC CASSAPGNNEQFF
TRBD2 TRBJ2-1 few TRBV11-2 TGTGCCAGCAGCCTAGATTACGCTAGCGGGGGCGCTAGGGATGAGCAGTTCTTC CASSLDYASGGARDEQFF
- TRBJ2-7 - TRBV7-8 TGTGCCAGCAGCTTATATGTGGGCACGACCTACGAGCAGTACTTC CASSLYVGTTYEQYF
- TRBJ2-5 - TRBV5-4 TGTGCCAGCAGCTTGGGGACAGACGAAGAGACCCAGTACTTC CASSLGTDEETQYF
- TRBJ1-2 once TRBV29-1 TGCAGCGTTGAAGCGATCGGGGGAAGGGAGGGCTATGGCTACACCTTC CSVEAIGGREGYGYTF
TRBD1 TRBJ1-4 few TRBV9 TGTGCCAGCAGCGTAGGCGCCTTGGGGGGACAGGGGAATGAAAAACTGTTTTTT CASSVGALGGQGNEKLFF
- TRBJ1-2 - TRBV7-9 TGTGCCAGCAGCCAGGGAGGGGACTATGGCTACACCTTC CASSQGGDYGYTF
TRBD2 TRBJ2-5 - TRBV9 TGTGCCAGCAGCGTGTCCGGGGGGGCTGGGGAGACCCAGTACTTC CASSVSGGAGETQYF
- TRBJ1-1 - TRBV5-1 TGCGCCAGCAGAGTTGATGGACTTAACACTGAAGCTTTCTTT CASRVDGLNTEAFF
- TRBJ1-1 - TRBV5-4 TGTGCCAGCAGCTGGGTAGGGAGCAACACTGAAGCTTTCTTT CASSWVGSNTEAFF
- TRBJ2-2 - TRBV5-1 TGCGCCAGCAGCTTAAACGTAGAGACCGGGGAGCTGTTTTTT CASSLNVETGELFF
TRBD1 TRBJ1-2 once TRBV19 TGTGCCAGTAGTCCGGGACAGGGGGATGGCTACACCTTC CASSPGQGDGYTF
- TRBJ2-7 few TRBV9 TGTGCCAGCAGCGTAGGGCAGGCTCACTCTTACGAGCAGTACTTC CASSVGQAHSYEQYF
TRBD1 TRBJ2-2 - TRBV4-3 TGCGCCAGCAGCCTCGTGGGACAGACCACCGGGGAGCTGTTTTTT CASSLVGQTTGELFF
TRBD1 TRBJ1-5 - TRBV30 TGTGCCTGGAGTGTACGGGGCCGGACAGGAGGCAATCAGCCCCAGCATTTT CAWSVRGRTGGNQPQHF
TRBD1 TRBJ1-5 - TRBV5-4 TGTGCCAGCAGCTCCGACAGGGCTCAGCCCCAGCATTTT CASSSDRAQPQHF
- TRBJ1-1 - TRBV5-1 TGCGCCAGCAGCTCCCGGGTACTGAACACTGAAGCTTTCTTT CASSSRVLNTEAFF
TRBD2 TRBJ2-5 once TRBV4-3 TGCGCCAGCAGCTTCCAACTAGCGCCCGGGGAGACCCAGTACTTC CASSFQLAPGETQYF
- TRBJ1-1 - TRBV7-2 TGTGCCAGCAGCTTAACAAGGAGTATATGGGTCGGCACTGAAGCTTTCTTT CASSLTRSIWVGTEAFF
- TRBJ1-1 - TRBV28 TGTGCCAGCAGTTTATCCCTTGGAGTAACTGAAGCTTTCTTT CASSLSLGVTEAFF
TRBD1 TRBJ2-7 - TRBV7-9 TGTGCCAGCAGCTCCATGACAGGGGTGGGGTACGAGCAGTACTTC CASSSMTGVGYEQYF
- TRBJ1-1 - TRBV30 TGTGCCTGGATTCCCGGGTACACTGAAGCTTTCTTT CAWIPGYTEAFF
TRBD1 TRBJ1-3 - TRBV9 TGTGCCAGCAGCGTCTCAGGACAGGGGACTGTTGGAAACACCATATATTTT CASSVSGQGTVGNTIYF
- TRBJ2-7 - TRBV9 TGTGCCAGCAGTTCCGCAGGGGGGACCTACGAGCAGTACTTC CASSSAGGTYEQYF
- TRBJ1-5 - TRBV7-9 TGTGCCAGCAGCTTAGCCCCCCGGGGAAAGAAAAGCAATCAGCCCCAGCATTTT CASSLAPRGKKSNQPQHF
TRBD1 TRBJ1-5 - TRBV5-1 TGCGCCAGCAGCCCGGGACAGGGGAATCAGCCCCAGCATTTT CASSPGQGNQPQHF
- TRBJ2-5 once TRBV28 TGTGCCAGCAGCCTCCAAGAGACCCAGTACTTC CASSLQETQYF
TRBD1 TRBJ2-7 - TRBV27 TGTGCCAGCAGTTTAGAGGGGGCTTACGAGCAGTACTTC CASSLEGAYEQYF
- TRBJ2-1 - TRBV4-3 TGCGCCAGCAGCCAAGAAGAGGGATCGGGTGAGCAGTTCTTC CASSQEEGSGEQFF
TRBD2 TRBJ2-5 - TRBV4-2 TGTGCCAGCAGCCAACATAGCGGGGGCCATCAAGAGACCCAGTACTTC CASSQHSGGHQETQYF
TRBD1 TRBJ1-6 - TRBV6-5 TGTGCCAGCAGTCCGACAGGGGGTCAGCGATCACCCCTCCACTTT CASSPTGGQRSPLHF
TRBD1 TRBJ1-2 few TRBV29-1 TGCAGCGCGACTCACAGGGGTTTCAACTATGGCTACACCTTC CSATHRGFNYGYTF